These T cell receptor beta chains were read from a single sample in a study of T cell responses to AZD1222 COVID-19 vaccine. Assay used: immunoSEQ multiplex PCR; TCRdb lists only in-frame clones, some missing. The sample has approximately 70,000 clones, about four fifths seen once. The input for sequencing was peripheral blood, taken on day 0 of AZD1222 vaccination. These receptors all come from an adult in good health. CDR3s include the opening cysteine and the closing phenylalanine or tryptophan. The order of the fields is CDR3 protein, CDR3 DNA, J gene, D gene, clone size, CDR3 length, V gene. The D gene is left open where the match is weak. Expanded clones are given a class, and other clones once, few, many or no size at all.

CASSLRGGIKEQFF | TGTGCCAGCAGCCTGCGCGGGGGGATAAAGGAGCAGTTCTTC | TRBJ2-1 | TRBD2 | once | 14 | TRBV3-1/TRBV3-2
CASTFGQGRGGYTF | TGTGCCAGCACCTTCGGACAGGGGAGGGGTGGCTACACCTTC | TRBJ1-2 | TRBD1 | . | 14 | TRBV6-5
CASSLTPLLDGYTF | TGCGCCAGCAGCCTAACCCCTCTATTGGATGGCTACACCTTC | TRBJ1-2 | . | . | 14 | TRBV5-1
CASSAKTHILQETQYF | TGTGCCAGCAGTGCTAAGACACATATCCTCCAAGAGACCCAGTACTTC | TRBJ2-5 | . | few | 16 | TRBV2
CASNPFGGLGDSNQPQHF | TGTGCCAGTAACCCTTTCGGCGGGTTGGGGGATAGCAATCAGCCCCAGCATTTT | TRBJ1-5 | . | . | 18 | TRBV19
CAIRDRDNSPLHF | TGTGCCATCAGGGACAGGGACAATTCACCCCTCCACTTT | TRBJ1-6 | TRBD1 | once | 13 | TRBV10-3
CASSLFSGAQETQYF | TGCGCCAGCAGCTTGTTTTCGGGGGCCCAAGAGACCCAGTACTTC | TRBJ2-5 | . | . | 15 | TRBV5-1
CASSAGRGYSGNTEAFF | TGTGCCAGCAGCGCCGGACGTGGGTACTCCGGGAACACTGAAGCTTTCTTT | TRBJ1-1 | . | . | 17 | TRBV7-9
CASQGVPNTEAFF | TGTGCCAGTCAGGGGGTTCCGAACACTGAAGCTTTCTTT | TRBJ1-1 | TRBD1 | . | 13 | TRBV28
CASRAGGGDEQYF | TGTGCCAGCAGGGCGGGGGGTGGCGACGAGCAGTACTTC | TRBJ2-7 | TRBD2 | once | 13 | TRBV7-2
CASSMTGNNYGYTF | TGTGCCAGCAGCATGACAGGGAATAACTATGGCTACACCTTC | TRBJ1-2 | TRBD1 | . | 14 | TRBV5-6
CASSIGRDGYMDTQYF | TGTGCCAGTAGCATAGGCCGGGACGGGTACATGGATACGCAGTATTTT | TRBJ2-3 | . | . | 16 | TRBV19